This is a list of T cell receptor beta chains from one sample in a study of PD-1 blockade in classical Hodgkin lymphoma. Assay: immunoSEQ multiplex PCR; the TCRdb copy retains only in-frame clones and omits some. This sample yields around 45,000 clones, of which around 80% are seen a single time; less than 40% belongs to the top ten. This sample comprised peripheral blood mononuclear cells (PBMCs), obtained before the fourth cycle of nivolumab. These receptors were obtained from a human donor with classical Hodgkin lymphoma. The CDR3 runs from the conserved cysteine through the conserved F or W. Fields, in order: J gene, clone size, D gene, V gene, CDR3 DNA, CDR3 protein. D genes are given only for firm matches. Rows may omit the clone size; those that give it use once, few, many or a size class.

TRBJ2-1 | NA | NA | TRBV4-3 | TGCGCCAGCAGCCAAGATCTGACTACCAACGGGCGGCAGTTCTTC | CASSQDLTTNGRQFF
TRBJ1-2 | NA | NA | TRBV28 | TGTGCCAGCAGTTTGCGGGACAAAGGTTGGCATGGCTACACCTTC | CASSLRDKGWHGYTF
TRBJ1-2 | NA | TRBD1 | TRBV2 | TGTGCCAGCAGTGAGGACAGGATGTATGGCTACACCTTC | CASSEDRMYGYTF
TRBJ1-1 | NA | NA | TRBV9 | TGTGCCAGCAGCTCCCACATGAACACTGAAGCTTTCTTT | CASSSHMNTEAFF
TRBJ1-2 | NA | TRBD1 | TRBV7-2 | TGTGCCAGCAGCCCTACAGGGGGGATCGGTGGCTACACCTTC | CASSPTGGIGGYTF
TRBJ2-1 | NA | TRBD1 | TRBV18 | TGTGCCAGCTCACCAATGCAGGGGGCCGAGGAGCAGTTCTTC | CASSPMQGAEEQFF
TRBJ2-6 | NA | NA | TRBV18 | TGTGCCAGCTCACGGGTGGACGGATTCTCTGGGGCCAACGTCCTGACTTTC | CASSRVDGFSGANVLTF
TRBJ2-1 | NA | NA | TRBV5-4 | TGTGCCAGCAGCTTCGAATTCGAGCAGTTCTTC | CASSFEFEQFF
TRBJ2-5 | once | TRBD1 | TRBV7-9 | TGTGCCAGCAGGCGGACAGGGGTCCAAGAGACCCAGTACTTC | CASRRTGVQETQYF
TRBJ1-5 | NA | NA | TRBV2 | TGTGCCAGCGGTGACATCAATAGCAATCAGCCCCAGCATTTT | CASGDINSNQPQHF
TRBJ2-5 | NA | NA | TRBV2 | TGTGCCAGCAGTGAGAGGACTAACGGGGGTTGGGAGACCCAGTACTTC | CASSERTNGGWETQYF
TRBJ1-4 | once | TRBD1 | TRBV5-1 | TGCGCCAGCAGCGCCCAGGACAGGGTAGGCGAAAAACTGTTTTTT | CASSAQDRVGEKLFF
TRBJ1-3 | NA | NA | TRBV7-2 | TGTGCCAGCAGCTTAGAGGGGCTCAGAAACACCATATATTTT | CASSLEGLRNTIYF
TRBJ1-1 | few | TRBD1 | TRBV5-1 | TGCGCCAGCAGCTTCGGGACAGGGGACACTGAAGCTTTCTTT | CASSFGTGDTEAFF
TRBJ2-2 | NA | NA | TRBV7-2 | TGTGCCAGCAGCTTAGGGGGCAGGGGTCAAACCGGGGAGCTGTTTTTT | CASSLGGRGQTGELFF
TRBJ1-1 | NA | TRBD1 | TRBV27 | TGTGCCAGCACCAAAAACAGGGGATCTAACACTGAAGCTTTCTTT | CASTKNRGSNTEAFF
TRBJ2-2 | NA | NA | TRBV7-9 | TGTGCCAGCAGCTTAGATACGGCCGGGGAGCTGTTTTTT | CASSLDTAGELFF
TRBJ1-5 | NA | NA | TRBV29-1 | TGCAGCGCCCAAAGCGGGACCAATCAGCCCCAGCATTTT | CSAQSGTNQPQHF
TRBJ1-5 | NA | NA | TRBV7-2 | TGTGCCAGCAGCCAACTGGGGGGGGGCCTAGGAGATCAGCCCCAGCATTTT | CASSQLGGGLGDQPQHF
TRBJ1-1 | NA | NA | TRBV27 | TGTGCCAGCACCCCCTCGGGGCAGGGCCTGACTGAAGCTTTCTTT | CASTPSGQGLTEAFF
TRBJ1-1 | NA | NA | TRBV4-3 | TGCGCCAGCAGCCAAGATAGGTGGCAGAGTTATTCTGAAGCTTTCTTT | CASSQDRWQSYSEAFF
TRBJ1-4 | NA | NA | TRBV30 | TGTGCCTGGAGTGATAACCTAGTAGGGGTTAATGAAAAACTGTTTTTT | CAWSDNLVGVNEKLFF